This T cell receptor beta chain was obtained from a study of Graves' ophthalmopathy and Graves' hyperthyroidism. Findings and caveats of the study: The authors also found most expanded thyroid clonotypes above 0.001 frequency in blood.

Hyperthyroidism in these 18- to 65-year-old patients was newly diagnosed, lasting under 2 months. CDR3 length equals 16 residues. Germline assignment: CDR1 SGHVS and CDR2 FQNEAQ. V was trimmed by 5 bases and J by 5 bases, leaving 16 bases between them. As the template, RNA transcripts were used to amplify TCR beta CDR3 regions. RT-PCR was first run with HTBI primers, then multiplex PCR in a second round. TCRdb recomputed calls from the multiplex PCR reads with MiXCR, one row per CDR3 protein. This repertoire shows some 360,000 distinct CDR3 sequences, about a sixth found once; its top ten account for roughly 2.3%. A word on this clonotype: Its antigen is undetermined.

Sequenced: peripheral blood. The clonotype originates from an adult woman with stable Graves' hyperthyroidism. V is TRBV7-8 and J is TRBJ1-6; a possible D gene is TRBD1 (6 bases). The CDR3 sequence is CASSSNRAPNNSPLHF. In DNA form, the CDR3 reads TGTGCCAGCAGCAGCAACAGGGCGCCGAATAATTCACCCCTCCACTTT.